This TCR beta chain originates from a study of cytomegalovirus exposure and HLA in healthy donors. Primers included in the PCR were 60 Vbeta and 13 Jbeta primers. Profiled with immunoSEQ multiplex PCR; TCRdb holds only in-frame clones, not every one. The sample shows over 150,000 clones, approximately 78% of them seen only once. V lost 5 bases, J lost 7 bases, and 4 bases stayed unmatched. CDR1 is SGHTA, CDR2 FQGNSA, per germline. This CDR3 region has 13 residues. The TCR comes from a girl between 2 and 10 years old in good health and CMV-seropositive. V gene TRBV7-2 combines with J gene TRBJ1-5; 8 positions agree with TRBD1. The sample comprised PBMCs. This chain's CDR3 is CASSVRGQQPQHF. The CDR3 region has the DNA TGTGCCAGCAGCGTCAGGGGGCAACAGCCCCAGCATTTT.